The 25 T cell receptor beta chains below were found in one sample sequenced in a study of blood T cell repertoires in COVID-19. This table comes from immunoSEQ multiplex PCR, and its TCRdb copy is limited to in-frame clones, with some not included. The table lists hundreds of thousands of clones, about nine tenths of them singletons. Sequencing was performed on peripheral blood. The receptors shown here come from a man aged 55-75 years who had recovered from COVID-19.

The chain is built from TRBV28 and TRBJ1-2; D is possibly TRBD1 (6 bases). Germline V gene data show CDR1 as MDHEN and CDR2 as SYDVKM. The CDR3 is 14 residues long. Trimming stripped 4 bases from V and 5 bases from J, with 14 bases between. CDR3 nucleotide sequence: TGTGCCAGCAGTTCTCTACAGGGAGGGTATGGCTACACCTTC. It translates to CASSSLQGGYGYTF.

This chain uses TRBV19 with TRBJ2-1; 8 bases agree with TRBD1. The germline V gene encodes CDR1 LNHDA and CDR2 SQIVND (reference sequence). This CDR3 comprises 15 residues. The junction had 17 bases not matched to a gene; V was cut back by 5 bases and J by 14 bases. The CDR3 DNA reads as TGTGCCAGTAGTTCGGGACAGGAGAAGTGGATCCCCAAGTTCTTC. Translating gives CASSSGQEKWIPKFF.

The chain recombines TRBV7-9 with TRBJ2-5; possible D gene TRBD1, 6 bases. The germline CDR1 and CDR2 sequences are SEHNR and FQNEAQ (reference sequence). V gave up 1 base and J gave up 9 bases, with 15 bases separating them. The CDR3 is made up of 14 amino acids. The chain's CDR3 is CASSLVHGAGAQYF. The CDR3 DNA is TGTGCCAGCAGCTTAGTACACGGGGCAGGGGCCCAGTACTTC.

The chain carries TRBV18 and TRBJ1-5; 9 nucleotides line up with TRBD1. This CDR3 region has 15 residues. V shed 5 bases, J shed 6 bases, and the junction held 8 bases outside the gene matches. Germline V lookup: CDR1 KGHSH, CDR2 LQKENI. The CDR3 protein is CASSRDRDISQPQHF. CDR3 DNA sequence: TGTGCCAGCTCAAGGGACAGGGATATAAGTCAGCCCCAGCATTTT.

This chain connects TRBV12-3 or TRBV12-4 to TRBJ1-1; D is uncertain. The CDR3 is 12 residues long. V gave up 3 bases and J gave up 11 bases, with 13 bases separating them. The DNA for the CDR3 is TGTGCCAGCAGTTTTCGGCGGCTGGCGGCTTTCTTT. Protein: CASSFRRLAAFF.

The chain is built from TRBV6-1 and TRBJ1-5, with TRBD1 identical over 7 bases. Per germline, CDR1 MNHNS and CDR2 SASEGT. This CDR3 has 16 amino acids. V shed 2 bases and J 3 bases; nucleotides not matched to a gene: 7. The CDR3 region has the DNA TGTGCCAGCAGTGAAAGGACAGGTGTACTCAATCAGCCCCAGCATTTT. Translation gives CASSERTGVLNQPQHF.

This CDR3 is CASSHGQGAGANVLTF. The CDR3 DNA reads TGTGCCAGCAGCCACGGACAGGGGGCCGGGGCCAACGTCCTGACTTTC. The chain couples TRBV3-1 (or the pseudogene TRBV3-2) to TRBJ2-6, with 11 bases lining up with TRBD1. The CDR3 extends over 16 amino acids. Trimming took 3 bases from V and 4 from J; bases not matched to a gene: 2. From germline, CDR1 is LGHDT and CDR2 YNNKEL (reference sequence).

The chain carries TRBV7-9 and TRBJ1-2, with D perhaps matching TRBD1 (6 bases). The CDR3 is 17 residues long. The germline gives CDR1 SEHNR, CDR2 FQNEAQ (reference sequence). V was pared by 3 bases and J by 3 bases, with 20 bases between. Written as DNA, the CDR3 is TGTGCCAGCAGCTTGGCAGGGGCGCAAAGATTCGACTATGGCTACACCTTC. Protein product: CASSLAGAQRFDYGYTF.

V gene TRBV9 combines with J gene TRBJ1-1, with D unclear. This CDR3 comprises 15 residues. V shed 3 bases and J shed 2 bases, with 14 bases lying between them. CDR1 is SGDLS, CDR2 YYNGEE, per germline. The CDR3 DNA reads TGTGCCAGCAGCGCCGGAACAGAGACCAACACTGAAGCTTTCTTT. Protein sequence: CASSAGTETNTEAFF.

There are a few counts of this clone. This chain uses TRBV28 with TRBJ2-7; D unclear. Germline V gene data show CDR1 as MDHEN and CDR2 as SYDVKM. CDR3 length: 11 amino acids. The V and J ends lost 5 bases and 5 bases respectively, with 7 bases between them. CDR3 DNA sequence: TGTGCCAGCAGTCCCAGGAACGAGCAGTACTTC. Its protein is CASSPRNEQYF.

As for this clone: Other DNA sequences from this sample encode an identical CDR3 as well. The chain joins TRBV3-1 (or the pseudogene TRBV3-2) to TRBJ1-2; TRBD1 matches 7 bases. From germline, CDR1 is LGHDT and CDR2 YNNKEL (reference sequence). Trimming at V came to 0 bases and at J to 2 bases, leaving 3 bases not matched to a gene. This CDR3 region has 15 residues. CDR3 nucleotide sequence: TGTGCCAGCAGCCAAGATCCCAGGGGGAACTATGGCTACACCTTC. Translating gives CASSQDPRGNYGYTF.

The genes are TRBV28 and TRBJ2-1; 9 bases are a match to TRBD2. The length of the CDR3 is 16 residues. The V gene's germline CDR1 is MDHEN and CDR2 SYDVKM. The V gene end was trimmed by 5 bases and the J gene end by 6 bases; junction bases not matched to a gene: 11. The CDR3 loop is CASSPSLAGGANEQFF. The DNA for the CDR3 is TGTGCCAGCAGTCCCTCTTTGGCGGGAGGGGCCAATGAGCAGTTCTTC.

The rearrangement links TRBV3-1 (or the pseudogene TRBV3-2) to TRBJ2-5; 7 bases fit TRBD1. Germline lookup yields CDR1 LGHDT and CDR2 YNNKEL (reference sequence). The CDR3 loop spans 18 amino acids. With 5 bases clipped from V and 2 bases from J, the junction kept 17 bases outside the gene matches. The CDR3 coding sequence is TGTGCCAGCAGCTCACGGAGAAGGAACAGGGGCCGGCAAGAGACCCAGTACTTC. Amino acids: CASSSRRRNRGRQETQYF.

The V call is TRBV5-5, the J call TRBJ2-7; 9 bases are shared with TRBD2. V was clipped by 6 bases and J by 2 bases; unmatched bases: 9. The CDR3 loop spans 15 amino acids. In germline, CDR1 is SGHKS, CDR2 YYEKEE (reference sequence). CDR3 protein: CASTPMTSGTYEQYF. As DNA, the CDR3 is TGTGCCAGCACTCCTATGACTAGCGGAACCTACGAGCAGTACTTC.

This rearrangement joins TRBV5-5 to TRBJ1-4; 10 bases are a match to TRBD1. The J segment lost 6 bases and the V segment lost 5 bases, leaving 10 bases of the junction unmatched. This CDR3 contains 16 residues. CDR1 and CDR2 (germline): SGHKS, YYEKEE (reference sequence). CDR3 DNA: TGTGCCAGCAGGGGAGGACAGGGGGTTGTCGATGAAAAACTGTTTTTT. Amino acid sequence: CASRGGQGVVDEKLFF.

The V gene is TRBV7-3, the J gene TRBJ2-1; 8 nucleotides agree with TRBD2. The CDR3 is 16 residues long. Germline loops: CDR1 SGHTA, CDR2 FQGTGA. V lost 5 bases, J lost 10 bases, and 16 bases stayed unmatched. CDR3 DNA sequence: TGTGCCAGCAGCCCTGGGGTAGCGGGATATTCTTCCGAGCAGTTCTTC. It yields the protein CASSPGVAGYSSEQFF. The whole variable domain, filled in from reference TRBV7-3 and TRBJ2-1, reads GAGVSQTPSNKVTEKGKYVELRCDPISGHTALYWYRQSLGQGPEFLIYFQGTGAADDSGLPNDRFFAVRPEGSVSTLKIQRTERGDSAVYLCASSPGVAGYSSEQFFGPGTRLTVL.

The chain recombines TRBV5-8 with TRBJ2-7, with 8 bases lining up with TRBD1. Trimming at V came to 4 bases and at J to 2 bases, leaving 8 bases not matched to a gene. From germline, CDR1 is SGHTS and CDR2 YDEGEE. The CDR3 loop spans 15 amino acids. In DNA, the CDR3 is TGTGCCAGCAGCAAAAGACAGGGGCCCCCCTACGAGCAGTACTTC. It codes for CASSKRQGPPYEQYF.

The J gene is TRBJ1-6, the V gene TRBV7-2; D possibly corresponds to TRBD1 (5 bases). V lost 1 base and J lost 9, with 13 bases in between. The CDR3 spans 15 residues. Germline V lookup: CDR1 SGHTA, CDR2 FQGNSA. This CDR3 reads CASSLEGSEASPLHF. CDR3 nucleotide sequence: TGTGCCAGCAGCTTAGAGGGGTCAGAGGCTTCACCCCTCCACTTT.

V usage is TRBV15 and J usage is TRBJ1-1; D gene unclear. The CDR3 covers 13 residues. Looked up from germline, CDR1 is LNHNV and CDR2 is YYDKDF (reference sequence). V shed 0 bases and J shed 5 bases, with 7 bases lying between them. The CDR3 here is CATSRDYGTEAFF. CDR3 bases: TGTGCCACCAGCAGAGATTACGGGACTGAAGCTTTCTTT. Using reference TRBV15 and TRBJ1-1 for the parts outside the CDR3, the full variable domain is DAMVIQNPRYQVTQFGKPVTLSCSQTLNHNVMYWYQQKSSQAPKLLFHYYDKDFNNEADTPDNFQSRRPNTSFCFLDIRSPGLGDTAMYLCATSRDYGTEAFFGQGTRLTVV.

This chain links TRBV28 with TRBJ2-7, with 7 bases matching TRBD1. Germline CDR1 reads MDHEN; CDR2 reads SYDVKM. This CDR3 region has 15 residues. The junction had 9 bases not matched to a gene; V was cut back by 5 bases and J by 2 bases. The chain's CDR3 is CASSQGDAYTYEQYF. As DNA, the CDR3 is TGTGCCAGCAGTCAGGGGGACGCGTATACCTACGAGCAGTACTTC.

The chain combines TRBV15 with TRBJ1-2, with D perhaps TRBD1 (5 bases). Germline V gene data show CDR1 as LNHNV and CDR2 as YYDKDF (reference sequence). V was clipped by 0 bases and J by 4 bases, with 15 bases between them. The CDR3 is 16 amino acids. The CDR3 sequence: CATSRESPTEVYGYTF. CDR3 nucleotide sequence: TGTGCCACCAGCAGAGAGTCACCGACAGAGGTCTATGGCTACACCTTC.

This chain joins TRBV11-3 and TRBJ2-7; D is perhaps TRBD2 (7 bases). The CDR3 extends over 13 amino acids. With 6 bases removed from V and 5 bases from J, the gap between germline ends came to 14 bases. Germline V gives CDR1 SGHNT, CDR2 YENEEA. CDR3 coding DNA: TGTGCCAGCAGGAGGGGGGAGGGGCACGAGCAGTACTTC. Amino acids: CASRRGEGHEQYF.

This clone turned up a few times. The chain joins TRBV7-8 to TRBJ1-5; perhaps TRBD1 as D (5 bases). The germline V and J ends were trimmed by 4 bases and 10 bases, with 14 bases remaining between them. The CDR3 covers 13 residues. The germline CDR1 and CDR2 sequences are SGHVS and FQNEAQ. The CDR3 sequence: CASSSRARGPQHF. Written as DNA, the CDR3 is TGTGCCAGCAGCTCCCGGGCTAGGGGCCCCCAGCATTTT.

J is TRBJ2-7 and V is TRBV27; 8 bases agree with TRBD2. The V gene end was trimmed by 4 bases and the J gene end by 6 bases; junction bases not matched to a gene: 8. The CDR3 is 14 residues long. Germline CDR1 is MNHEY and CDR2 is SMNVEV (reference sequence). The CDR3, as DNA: TGTGCCAGCAGTTCAGGGACTAGAAACGGCGAGCAGTACTTC. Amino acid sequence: CASSSGTRNGEQYF.

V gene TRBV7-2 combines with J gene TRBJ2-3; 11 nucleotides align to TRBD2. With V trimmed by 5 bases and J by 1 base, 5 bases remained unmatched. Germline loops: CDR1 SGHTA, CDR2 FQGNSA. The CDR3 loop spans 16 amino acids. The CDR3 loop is CASSTLLAGGTDTQYF. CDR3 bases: TGTGCCAGCAGCACATTACTAGCGGGAGGCACAGATACGCAGTATTTT.